This T cell receptor beta chain originates from a study of T cells after yellow fever vaccination (dated by TCRdb to the late 2010s). About the study as a whole: The SMART-Seq v4 Ultra Low Input RNA kit was used to prepare libraries from fractions with low cell numbers. To follow T-cell clones before and after primary and booster YFV17D yellow fever vaccination, bulk TCR alpha and beta repertoires were sequenced over time. Two healthy male donors made up the cohort, one aged 18 to 30 years and the other aged 30 to 40 years. Blood was collected at multiple timepoints before and after primary and secondary immunization, and bulk PBMC replicates and cell subsets were isolated.

The CDR3 has 13 amino acids, counting the end cysteine and phenylalanine. Here the CDR3 DNA is all that survives: 39 bases in frame from base 1. Via the germline V gene (reference sequence), CDR1 is DFQATT and CDR2 SNEGSKA. This clonotype was counted a few times. The antigen it binds to is not known. Per-base qualities were not stored, and no clone one base away is much larger. TCR cDNA was synthesized by 5'RACE template switching, through which a universal primer site and unique molecular identifiers were introduced. cDNA synthesis was primed from both the TCR alpha and TCR beta constant segments. Two PCR steps were used to amplify libraries, with sample barcodes and sequencing adapters being added in the second step. Sequencing of the libraries was done on either Illumina HiSeq 2500 (2x100 bp) or NovaSeq (2x150 bp). The paper's processing steps were these. MIGEC handled demultiplexing of reads and collapsing into UMI consensus sequences, while MiXCR performed V(D)J alignment. Clonotypes responding to the vaccine were identified with edgeR on replicate PBMC samples, with the criteria of FDR below 0.01 and a log2 fold change above 5 up to day 15. Each bulk clonotype was labeled CD4 or CD8 based on which sequenced repertoire, CD4 or CD8, contained the clonotype at higher abundance. The raw public data were reprocessed by TCRdb itself: fastp quality trimming at Q25, MiXCR clonotype calling, in-frame beta chains only. Merged by CDR3 protein, the rows form single entries marked with the most common genes and DNA. The V and J calls reflect TCRdb's pipeline rather than the authors' work. This sample has more than 250,000 distinct CDR3 sequences in its table, and around 7.3% of those were observed once. The top ten constitute over 15% of the sample.

What the study reported, not specific to this receptor: The study included only a couple of donors, which limits how far the findings can be generalized. After the booster, most of the clones that had expanded following primary vaccination were detected again (about 95% of CD4 and 80% to 90% of CD8), which suggests that memory was broadly maintained. The secondary T-cell response was weaker than the primary response but faster, peaking on day 5 instead of day 15. A small share of clonotypes occurred in both CD4 and CD8 compartments, likely arising from convergent recombination. Computational filtering was needed because FACS-sorted repertoires could contain abundant contaminating clonotypes from the bulk population.

Reading the label with the study, this specimen's treatment or condition is: live attenuated yellow fever vaccine strain. At each blood-draw timepoint, two biological replicates of bulk PBMCs were collected. A standard Ficoll-Paque protocol was used to isolate PBMCs from peripheral blood. TriZol was used to extract RNA from bulk PBMCs, from CD4 and CD8 fractions, and from dextramer-positive and dextramer-negative fractions. The source of this sequence is a man younger than 30 who received the YFV17D yellow fever vaccine. Recombination joined TRBV20-1 with TRBJ1-6, with an unclear D gene assignment. Sequences were derived from PBMCs, sampled 35 to 50 days after the first yellow fever vaccination. This receptor carries the CDR3 CSAPSGGRSPLHF. In nucleotide form, the sequence is TGCAGCGCCCCATCGGGCGGAAGATCACCCCTCCACTTT.